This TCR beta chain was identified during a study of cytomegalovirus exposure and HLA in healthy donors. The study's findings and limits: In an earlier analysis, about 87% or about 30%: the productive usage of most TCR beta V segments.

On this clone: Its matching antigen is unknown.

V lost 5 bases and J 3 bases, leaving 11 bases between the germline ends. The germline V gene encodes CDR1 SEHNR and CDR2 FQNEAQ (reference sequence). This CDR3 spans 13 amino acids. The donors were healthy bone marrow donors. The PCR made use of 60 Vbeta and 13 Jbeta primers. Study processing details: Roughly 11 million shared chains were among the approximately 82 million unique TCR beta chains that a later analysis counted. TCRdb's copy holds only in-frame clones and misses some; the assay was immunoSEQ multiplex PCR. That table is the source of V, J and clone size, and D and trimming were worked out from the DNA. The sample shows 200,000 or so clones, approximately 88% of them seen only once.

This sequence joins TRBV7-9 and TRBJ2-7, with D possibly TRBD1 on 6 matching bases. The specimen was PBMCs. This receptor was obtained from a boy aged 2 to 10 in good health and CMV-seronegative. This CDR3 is CASSPPGDYEQYF. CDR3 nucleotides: TGTGCCAGCAGCCCCCCAGGGGACTACGAGCAGTACTTC.